These 21 T cell receptor beta chains were sequenced from one sample in a study of cytomegalovirus exposure and HLA in healthy donors. Amplification used 60 Vbeta primers and 13 Jbeta primers. Here immunoSEQ multiplex PCR was the method, and the copy in TCRdb shows in-frame clones only, minus some. The sample carries some 130,000 clones, around 80% recorded once. Material for sequencing was PBMCs. The receptors stem from a man aged 30 to 45 in good health.

This clone was seen only a few times. The CDR3 bases are TGTGCCAGCAGTTTATATAACAGTGCAGACTATGGCTACACCTTC. Translated, it gives CASSLYNSADYGYTF. The chain carries TRBV28 and TRBJ1-2; D gene ambiguous. V was shortened by 1 base and J by 3 bases, with 12 bases between the two germline ends. Per germline, CDR1 MDHEN and CDR2 SYDVKM. CDR3 length: 15 residues.

The chain links TRBV2 to TRBJ2-1; D possibly corresponds to TRBD1 (6 bases). The CDR3 extends over 12 amino acids. V shed 8 bases and J shed 8 bases, with 13 bases lying between them. The germline V gene has CDR1 SNHLY and CDR2 FYNNEI. CDR3 nucleotides: TGTGCCAGCTGGGGGCCGCAGGATGAGCAGTTCTTC. It encodes CASWGPQDEQFF.

The CDR3 bases are TGCAGCGTCCACCCCGCGGAAGGGGTGACAGATACGCAGTATTTT. The encoded protein is CSVHPAEGVTDTQYF. The chain carries TRBV29-1 and TRBJ2-3; TRBD1 is a possible D gene (5 bases). Per the germline V gene, CDR1 is SQVTM and CDR2 is ANQGSEA. Between the trimmed V and J ends, which lost 6 bases and 3 bases, there was a span of 19 bases. CDR3 length: 15 amino acids.

V is TRBV5-1 and J is TRBJ2-1; 10 nucleotides agree with TRBD2. V lost 0 bases and J lost 2; bases outside the gene matches: 2. Germline CDR1 and CDR2: SGHRS and YFSETQ. The CDR3 loop spans 16 amino acids. The CDR3 spells CASSLGTSGAYNEQFF. The CDR3 DNA reads TGCGCCAGCAGCTTGGGTACTAGCGGGGCCTACAATGAGCAGTTCTTC.

V gene TRBV14 combines with J gene TRBJ2-1; TRBD2 matches 9 bases. Germline lookup yields CDR1 SGHDN and CDR2 FVKESK. The CDR3 contains 18 residues. V shed 0 bases and J 6 bases; nucleotides not matched to a gene: 12. CDR3 nucleotide sequence: TGTGCCAGCAGCCAAGAGGTACTGGCGGGAGGGCCGGTCAATGAGCAGTTCTTC. It is translated as CASSQEVLAGGPVNEQFF. Based on the CDR3 plus reference TRBV14 and TRBJ2-1, the full variable domain is EAGVTQFPSHSVIEKGQTVTLRCDPISGHDNLYWYRRVMGKEIKFLLHFVKESKQDESGMPNNRFLAERTGGTYSTLKVQPAELEDSGVYFCASSQEVLAGGPVNEQFFGPGTRLTVL.

As regards this clone: A read error may produce the germline difference seen at one junction end. V gene TRBV19 combines with J gene TRBJ1-1; weak D call: TRBD1 (5 bases). Germline V lookup: CDR1 LNHDA, CDR2 SQIVND (reference sequence). There are 14 residues in the CDR3. The CDR3 DNA is TGTGCCAGTAGTATTGGACACCCGAACGCTGAAGCTTTCTTT. Protein: CASSIGHPNAEAFF.

The chain employs TRBV7-6 and TRBJ2-7, with 11 bases lining up with TRBD2. With V trimmed by 5 bases and J by 0 bases, 6 bases remained unmatched. The CDR3 runs 16 residues. The germline gives CDR1 SGHVS, CDR2 FNYEAQ. DNA for the CDR3: TGTGCCAGCAGCCTCGGACTAGCGGGCAGCTCCTACGAGCAGTACTTC. Amino acid sequence: CASSLGLAGSSYEQYF.

The V gene is TRBV4-1, the J gene TRBJ2-1; perhaps TRBD2 as D (5 bases). V lost 1 base, J lost 9 bases, and 13 bases lay in between. The V gene's germline CDR1 is MGHRA and CDR2 YSYEKL. CDR3 size: 14 residues. The CDR3, as DNA: TGCGCCAGCAGCCAAGGCCGGGGTCCCAGTGAGCAGTTCTTC. Amino acids: CASSQGRGPSEQFF.

The chain joins TRBV7-6 to TRBJ2-5; no clear D gene. Per germline, CDR1 SGHVS and CDR2 FNYEAQ. V gave up 8 bases and J gave up 1 base, with 11 bases separating them. The CDR3 spans 13 residues. CDR3 coding DNA: TGTGCCAGCGCCGCGAGGCTCCAAGAGACCCAGTACTTC. Protein sequence: CASAARLQETQYF.

The rearrangement joins TRBV28 to TRBJ2-5, with 13 bases that match TRBD2. The J call may be mistaken, given a closer DNA end match to TRBJ2-7. The CDR3 runs to 15 residues. Germline CDR1 reads MDHEN; CDR2 reads SYDVKM. The CDR3 sequence: CASRRTSGRGYEQYF. CDR3 DNA sequence: TGTGCCAGCAGACGGACTAGCGGGAGAGGGTACGAGCAGTACTTC.

The chain links TRBV11-2 to TRBJ2-7; D gene uncertain. Germline V CDR1 and CDR2: SGHAT, FQNNGV. Trimming took 2 bases from V and 2 from J, leaving 7 bases between them. The CDR3 is 13 residues long. The CDR3 nucleotides are TGTGCCAGCAGCTTACCAACAACCTACGAGCAGTACTTC. This codes for CASSLPTTYEQYF.

As regards this clone: One junction end disagrees with the germline gene, perhaps due to a read error. V gene TRBV7-9 combines with J gene TRBJ2-1; 13 bases fit TRBD2. There are 14 residues in the CDR3. The germline CDR1 and CDR2 sequences are SEHNR and FQNEAQ (reference sequence). The CDR3 nucleotides are TGTTCCAGCAGCCCCGGGACTAGCGGGACTATACGGTTCTTC. Translated: CSSSPGTSGTIRFF.

This rearrangement joins TRBV19 to TRBJ1-5; 8 positions agree with TRBD1. Losses at the gene ends were 7 bases for V and 6 bases for J; bases not matched to a gene: 11. This CDR3 contains 15 residues. Per the germline V gene, CDR1 is LNHDA and CDR2 is SQIVND (reference sequence). The CDR3 region has the DNA TGTGCCAGTAACCCTGGGCCAGGGGGCGTTCAGCCCCAGCATTTT. Translating it yields CASNPGPGGVQPQHF.

This rearrangement joins TRBV11-3 to TRBJ1-4, with D uncertain. This CDR3 has 13 amino acids. Looked up from germline, CDR1 is SGHNT and CDR2 is YENEEA. V was shortened by 6 bases and J by 0 bases, with 5 bases between the two germline ends. The CDR3 reads CASRSATNEKLFF. The CDR3 region has the DNA TGTGCCAGCAGAAGCGCAACTAATGAAAAACTGTTTTTT.

The chain employs TRBV11-3 and TRBJ2-5, with 8 bases lining up with TRBD1. The J segment lost 1 base and the V segment lost 1 base, leaving 5 bases of the junction unmatched. The V gene's germline CDR1 is SGHNT and CDR2 YENEEA. This CDR3 has 16 residues. CDR3 sequence (DNA): TGTGCCAGCAGCTTAGTATCGGGGACAGGCCAAGAGACCCAGTACTTC. This translates into CASSLVSGTGQETQYF.

The rearrangement links TRBV19 to TRBJ2-1; the match to TRBD2 covers 10 bases. The germline V gene has CDR1 LNHDA and CDR2 SQIVND (reference sequence). The V gene end was trimmed by 4 bases and the J gene end by 9 bases; junction bases not matched to a gene: 9. CDR3 length: 15 amino acids. In nucleotides, the CDR3 is TGTGCCAGTAGTACCCTAGCGGGAGTAGGTGTTGAGCAGTTCTTC. This sequence encodes CASSTLAGVGVEQFF.

This chain uses TRBV21-1 with TRBJ2-3; the table gives TRBD2 as D, unverified against the DNA. TRBV21-1 is a pseudogene locus. The CDR3 runs to 17 residues. The CDR3: CASSGRKRGEGGDTQYF. The CDR3 region has the DNA TGTGCCAGCAGCGGACGGAAGCGGGGAGAAGGGGGAGATACGCAGTATTTT.

V usage is TRBV9 and J usage is TRBJ2-2; perhaps TRBD2 as D (5 bases). The length of the CDR3 is 16 residues. The germline gives CDR1 SGDLS, CDR2 YYNGEE. Trimming cost V 0 bases and J 6 bases, with 15 bases left between them. The CDR3 spells CASSVDGDRKAGELFF. DNA of the CDR3: TGTGCCAGCAGCGTAGACGGGGATCGTAAGGCCGGGGAGCTGTTTTTT.

V is TRBV4-2 and J is TRBJ2-1; D is perhaps TRBD2 (6 bases). Trimming took 6 bases from V and 7 from J, leaving 13 bases between them. This CDR3 has 13 amino acids. Germline V lookup: CDR1 LGHNA, CDR2 YNFKEQ. The CDR3 nucleotides are TGTGCCAGCAGTACGATGGAGGGGAATGAGCAGTTCTTC. Encoded protein: CASSTMEGNEQFF.

This clone was seen once. The rearrangement uses TRBV5-4 and TRBJ2-7; TRBD1 matches at 9 bases. The V and J ends lost 0 bases and 6 bases, in that order; junction bases with no gene match: 10. Per the germline V gene, CDR1 is SGHNT and CDR2 is YYREEE (reference sequence). The CDR3 extends over 16 amino acids. The CDR3 DNA follows: TGTGCCAGCAGCTTGGGGGGGGGACAGGGTCTCTCCGAGCAGTACTTC. Amino acids: CASSLGGGQGLSEQYF.

This chain connects TRBV27 to TRBJ2-3, with 9 bases identical to TRBD1. Germline CDR1 MNHEY, CDR2 SMNVEV (reference sequence). This CDR3 region has 18 residues. With V trimmed by 7 bases and J by 0 bases, 14 bases remained unmatched. The CDR3 sequence is CASTRGQGRQSSTDTQYF. The CDR3 DNA reads TGTGCCAGCACCCGAGGACAGGGGAGGCAATCTAGCACAGATACGCAGTATTTT.